The clone carrying this TCR beta chain was counted at least ten times. Its cognate antigen is unknown. Tagging with unique molecular identifiers was applied to individual cDNA molecules. Via MiXCR, TCRdb re-called the 5' RACE reads, giving one row per CDR3 protein. This table has tens of thousands of distinct CDR3 sequences, roughly 5.9% appearing once. This record comes from a study of early T cells in non-severe SARS-CoV-2 infection. Study summary: Unsorted whole blood bulk RNA was sequenced, with unpaired chains.

CDR3 length: 18 amino acids. Germline V CDR1 and CDR2: SGHAT, FQNNGV. After removal of 3 bases from V and 0 bases from J, the junction contained 11 bases not matched to a gene. Broader study findings: Anti-spike CD8 responses were favored by VDJdb matching, which missed private and CD4 specificities.

The TCR originated in an adult who was a healthcare worker with PCR-confirmed SARS-CoV-2 infection or an uninfected control (not recorded which). The sequenced sample consisted of whole blood. The chain carries TRBV11-2 and TRBJ2-1; 7 bases are a match to TRBD2. The CDR3 DNA reads as TGTGCCAGCAGCTTTCAATCGACTAGCTCGAGCTCCTACAATGAGCAGTTCTTC. Residues: CASSFQSTSSSSYNEQFF.